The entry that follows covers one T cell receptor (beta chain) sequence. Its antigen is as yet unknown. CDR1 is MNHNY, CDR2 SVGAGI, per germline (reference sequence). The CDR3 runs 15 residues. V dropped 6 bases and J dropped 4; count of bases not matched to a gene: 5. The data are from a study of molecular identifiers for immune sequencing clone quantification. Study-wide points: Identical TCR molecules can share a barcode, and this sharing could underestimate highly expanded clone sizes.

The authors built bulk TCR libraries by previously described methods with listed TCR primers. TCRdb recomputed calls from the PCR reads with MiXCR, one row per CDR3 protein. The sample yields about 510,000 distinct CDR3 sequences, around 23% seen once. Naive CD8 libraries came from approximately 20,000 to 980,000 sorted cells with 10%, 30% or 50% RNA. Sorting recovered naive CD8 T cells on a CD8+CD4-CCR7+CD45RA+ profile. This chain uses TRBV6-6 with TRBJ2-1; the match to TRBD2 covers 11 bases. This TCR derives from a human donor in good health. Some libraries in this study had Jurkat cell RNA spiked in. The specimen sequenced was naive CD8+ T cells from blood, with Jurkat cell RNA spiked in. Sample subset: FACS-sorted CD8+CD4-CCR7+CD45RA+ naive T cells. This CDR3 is CASRTSGAFYNEQFF. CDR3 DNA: TGTGCCAGCAGGACTAGCGGGGCCTTTTACAATGAGCAGTTCTTC.